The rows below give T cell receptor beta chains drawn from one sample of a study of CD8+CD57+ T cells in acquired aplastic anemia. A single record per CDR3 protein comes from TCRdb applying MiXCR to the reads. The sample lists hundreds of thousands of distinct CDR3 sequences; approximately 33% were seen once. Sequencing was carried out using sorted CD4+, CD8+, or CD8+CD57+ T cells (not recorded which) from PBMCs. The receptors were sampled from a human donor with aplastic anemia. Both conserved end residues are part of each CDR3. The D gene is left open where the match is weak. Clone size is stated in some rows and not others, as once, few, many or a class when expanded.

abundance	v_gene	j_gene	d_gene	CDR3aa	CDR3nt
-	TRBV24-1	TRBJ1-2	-	CATSGAGWYGYTF	TGCGCCACCAGTGGGGCAGGGTGGTATGGCTACACCTTC
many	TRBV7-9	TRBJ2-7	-	CASSLGGGVGEQYF	TGTGCCAGCAGCTTAGGAGGGGGAGTGGGAGAGCAGTACTTC
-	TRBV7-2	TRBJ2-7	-	CASSLAMSPYEQYF	TGTGCCAGCAGCTTAGCTATGAGCCCCTACGAGCAGTACTTC
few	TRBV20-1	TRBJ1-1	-	CSARGRVGEAFF	TGCAGTGCTAGGGGTAGGGTGGGCGAAGCTTTCTTT
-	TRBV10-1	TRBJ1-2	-	CASSVYGNNYGYTF	TGCGCCAGCAGTGTTTACGGGAATAACTATGGCTACACCTTC
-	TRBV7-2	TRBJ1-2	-	CASSLLGLYGYTF	TGTGCCAGCAGTTTACTTGGTCTCTATGGCTACACCTTC
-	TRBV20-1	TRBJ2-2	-	CSATKNQGAGELFF	TGCAGTGCTACCAAAAACCAAGGCGCCGGGGAGCTGTTTTTT
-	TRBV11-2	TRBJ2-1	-	CASSLEPPYNEQFF	TGTGCCAGCAGCTTAGAACCCCCGTACAATGAGCAGTTCTTC
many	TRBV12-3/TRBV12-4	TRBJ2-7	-	CASSLVGLGTRVEQYF	TGTGCCAGCAGTTTAGTAGGACTTGGTACCCGGGTCGAGCAGTACTTC
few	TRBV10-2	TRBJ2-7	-	CASSQGVTYYEQYF	TGTGCCAGCAGCCAAGGAGTGACCTACTACGAGCAGTACTTC
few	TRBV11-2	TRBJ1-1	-	CASSRDIERRAFF	TGTGCCAGCAGCCGGGACATAGAGCGGAGAGCTTTCTTT
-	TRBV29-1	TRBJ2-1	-	CSVVEGLSSYNEQFF	TGCAGCGTTGTTGAGGGACTCAGCTCCTACAATGAGCAGTTCTTC
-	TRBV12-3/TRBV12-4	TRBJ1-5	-	CASTLLLGGGEQPQHF	TGTGCCAGCACCCTCCTCCTCGGGGGGGGAGAACAGCCCCAGCATTTT
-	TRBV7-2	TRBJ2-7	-	CASSLRLVGYEQYF	TGTGCCAGCAGCTTACGTCTGGTAGGGTACGAGCAGTACTTC
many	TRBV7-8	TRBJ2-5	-	CASSLVPGETQYF	TGTGCCAGCAGCTTAGTACCTGGGGAGACCCAGTACTTC
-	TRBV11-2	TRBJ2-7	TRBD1	CASKTDRAWSEQYF	TGTGCCAGCAAAACCGACAGGGCCTGGTCCGAGCAGTACTTC
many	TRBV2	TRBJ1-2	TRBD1	CASSQQGFNYGYTF	TGTGCCAGCAGTCAACAGGGGTTTAACTATGGCTACACCTTC
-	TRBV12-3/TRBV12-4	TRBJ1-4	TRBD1	CASRQPGQILEKLFF	TGTGCCAGCAGGCAACCGGGACAGATTCTTGAAAAACTGTTTTTT
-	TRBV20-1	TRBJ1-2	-	CSADSNTGSNGYTF	TGCAGTGCCGACAGCAACACGGGTTCGAATGGCTACACCTTC
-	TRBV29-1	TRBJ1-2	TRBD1	CSVEGATNYGYTF	TGCAGCGTAGAGGGGGCGACTAACTATGGCTACACCTTC
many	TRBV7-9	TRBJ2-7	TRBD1	CASGRQGVYEQYF	TGTGCCAGCGGGCGACAGGGTGTGTACGAGCAGTACTTC
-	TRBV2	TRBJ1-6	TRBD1	CAVRQGGKDNSPLHF	TGTGCCGTCCGACAGGGAGGTAAGGATAATTCACCCCTCCACTTC
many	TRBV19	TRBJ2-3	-	CASSMLAASTDTQYF	TGTGCCAGTAGTATGTTAGCGGCTAGCACAGATACGCAGTATTTT
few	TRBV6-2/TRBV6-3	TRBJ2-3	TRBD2	CASSYGGESTDTQYF	TGTGCCAGCAGTTACGGGGGGGAGAGCACAGATACGCAGTATTTT
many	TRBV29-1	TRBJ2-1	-	CSVETDSSYNEQFF	TGCAGCGTTGAAACTGACAGCTCCTACAATGAGCAGTTCTTC
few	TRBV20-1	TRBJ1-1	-	CSASRGTNTEAFF	TGCAGTGCTAGCCGGGGGACTAACACTGAAGCTTTCTTT
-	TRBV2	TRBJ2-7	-	CARGSEGSNEQYF	TGTGCCCGGGGGAGCGAGGGCAGTAACGAGCAGTACTTC
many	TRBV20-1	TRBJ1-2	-	CSATRGTNYGYTF	TGCAGTGCCACCCGGGGGACTAACTATGGCTACACCTTC
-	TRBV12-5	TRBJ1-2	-	CASGLNAGLYGYTF	TGTGCTAGTGGTTTGAACGCAGGGCTCTATGGCTACACCTTC
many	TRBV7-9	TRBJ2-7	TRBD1	CASSALRDSLYEQYF	TGTGCCAGCAGCGCCTTGAGGGACAGCCTCTACGAGCAGTACTTC
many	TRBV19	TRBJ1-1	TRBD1	CASSIATGVNTEAFF	TGTGCCAGTAGTATTGCGACAGGGGTGAACACTGAAGCTTTCTTT
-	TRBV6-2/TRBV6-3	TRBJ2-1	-	CASSLEVSSYNEQFF	TGTGCCAGCAGTTTAGAAGTGAGCTCCTACAATGAGCAGTTCTTC
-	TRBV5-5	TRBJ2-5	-	CASSFGLANQETQYF	TGTGCCAGCAGCTTTGGTCTAGCGAATCAAGAGACCCAGTACTTC
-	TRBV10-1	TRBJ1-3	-	CASRDIIAGNTIYF	TGCGCCAGCAGAGATATCATCGCTGGAAACACCATATATTTT
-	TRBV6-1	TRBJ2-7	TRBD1	CASDRGLYEQYF	TGTGCCTCAGACAGGGGACTCTACGAGCAGTACTTC
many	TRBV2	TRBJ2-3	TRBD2	CASRLLAGVGDTQYF	TGTGCCAGCAGGCTCCTAGCGGGAGTGGGAGATACGCAGTATTTT
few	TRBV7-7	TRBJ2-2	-	CASSSAPFTGELFF	TGTGCTAGCAGCTCGGCGCCGTTCACCGGGGAGCTGTTTTTT
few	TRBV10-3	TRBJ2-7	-	CAGLRGGEQYF	TGTGCCGGGCTCAGGGGAGGCGAGCAGTACTTC
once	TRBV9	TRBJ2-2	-	CASSVSGTGELFF	TGTGCCAGCAGCGTAAGTGGGACCGGGGAGCTGTTTTTT
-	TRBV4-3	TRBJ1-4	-	CASSQGGGGDEKLFF	TGCGCCAGCAGCCAAGGCGGAGGTGGGGATGAAAAACTGTTTTTT
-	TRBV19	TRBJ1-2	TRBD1	CASSDDRVIYGYTF	TGTGCCAGCAGCGACGACAGGGTCATCTATGGCTACACCTTC
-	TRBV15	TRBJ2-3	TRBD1	CATSGDDRASTDTQYF	TGTGCCACCAGCGGAGACGACAGGGCTAGCACAGATACGCAGTATTTT
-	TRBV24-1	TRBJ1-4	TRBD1	CASSFQQGRNEKLFF	TGTGCCAGCAGTTTCCAACAGGGGCGTAATGAAAAACTGTTTTTT
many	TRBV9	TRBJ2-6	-	CASSVATWGASSGANVLTF	TGTGCCAGCAGCGTAGCTACGTGGGGCGCTTCCTCTGGGGCCAACGTCCTGACTTTC
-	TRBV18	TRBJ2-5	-	CASSPLGAQETQYF	TGTGCCAGCTCACCTCTCGGAGCCCAAGAGACCCAGTACTTC
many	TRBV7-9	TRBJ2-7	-	CASSFGAPEQYF	TGTGCCAGCAGCTTTGGGGCCCCCGAGCAGTACTTC
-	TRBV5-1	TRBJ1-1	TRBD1	CASSWGQGDTEAFF	TGCGCCAGCAGCTGGGGACAGGGGGACACTGAAGCTTTCTTT
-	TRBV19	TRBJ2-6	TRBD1	CASSMGMGQGFSGANVLTF	TGTGCCAGTAGTATGGGAATGGGACAGGGATTCTCTGGGGCCAACGTCCTGACTTTC
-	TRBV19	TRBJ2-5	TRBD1	CASADRSQETQYF	TGTGCCAGTGCGGACAGGTCCCAAGAGACCCAGTACTTC
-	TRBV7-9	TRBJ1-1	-	CASSDGEAFF	TGTGCCAGCAGTGACGGGGAAGCTTTCTTT
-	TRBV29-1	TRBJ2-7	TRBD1	CSVTVGGQGTYEQYF	TGCAGCGTGACTGTCGGTGGACAGGGGACCTACGAGCAGTACTTC
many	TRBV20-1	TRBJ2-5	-	CSAITSGEVIVTQYF	TGCAGTGCGATAACCTCGGGGGAAGTGATAGTGACCCAGTACTTC
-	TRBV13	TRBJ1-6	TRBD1	CASSPQGVKFYNSPLHF	TGTGCCAGCAGCCCACAGGGGGTTAAATTCTATAATTCACCCCTCCACTTT
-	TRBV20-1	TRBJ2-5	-	CSATQMTRPETQYF	TGCAGTGCTACCCAAATGACCCGCCCAGAGACCCAGTACTTC
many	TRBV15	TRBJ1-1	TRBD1	CATSRGTGWSEAFF	TGTGCCACCAGCAGAGGGACAGGGTGGTCTGAAGCTTTCTTT